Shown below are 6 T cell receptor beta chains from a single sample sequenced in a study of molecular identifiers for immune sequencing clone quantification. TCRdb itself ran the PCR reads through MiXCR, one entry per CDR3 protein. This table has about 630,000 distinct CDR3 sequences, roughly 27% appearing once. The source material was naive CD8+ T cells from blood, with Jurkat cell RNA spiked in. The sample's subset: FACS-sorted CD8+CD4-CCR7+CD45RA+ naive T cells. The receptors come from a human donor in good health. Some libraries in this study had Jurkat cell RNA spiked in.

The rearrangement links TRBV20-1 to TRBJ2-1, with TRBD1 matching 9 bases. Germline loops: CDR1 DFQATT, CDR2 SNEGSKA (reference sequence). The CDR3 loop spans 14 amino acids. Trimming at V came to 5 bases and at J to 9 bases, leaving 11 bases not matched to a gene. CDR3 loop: CSARLGQGSGEQFF. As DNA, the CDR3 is TGCAGTGCTCGCCTGGGACAGGGCTCAGGTGAGCAGTTCTTC.

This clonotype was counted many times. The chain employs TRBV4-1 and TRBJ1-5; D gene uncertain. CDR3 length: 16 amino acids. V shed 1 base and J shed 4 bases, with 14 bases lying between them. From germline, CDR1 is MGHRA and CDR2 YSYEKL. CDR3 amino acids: CASSQAFPTLNQPQHF. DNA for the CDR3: TGCGCCAGCAGCCAAGCCTTTCCAACGTTAAATCAGCCCCAGCATTTT.

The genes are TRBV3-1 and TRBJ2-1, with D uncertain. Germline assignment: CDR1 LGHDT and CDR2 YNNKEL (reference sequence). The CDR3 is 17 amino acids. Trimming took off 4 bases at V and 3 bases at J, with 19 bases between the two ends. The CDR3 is CASSPQTPLDYYNEQFF. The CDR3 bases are TGTGCCAGCAGCCCACAGACACCCCTAGATTACTACAATGAGCAGTTCTTC.

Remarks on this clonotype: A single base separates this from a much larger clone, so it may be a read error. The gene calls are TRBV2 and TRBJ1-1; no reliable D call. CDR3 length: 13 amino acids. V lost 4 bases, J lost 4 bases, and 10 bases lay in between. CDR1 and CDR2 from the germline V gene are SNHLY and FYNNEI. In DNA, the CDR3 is TGTGCCAGCAGTGCACAGCTGAGCACTGAAGCTTTCTTT. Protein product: CASSAQLSTEAFF.

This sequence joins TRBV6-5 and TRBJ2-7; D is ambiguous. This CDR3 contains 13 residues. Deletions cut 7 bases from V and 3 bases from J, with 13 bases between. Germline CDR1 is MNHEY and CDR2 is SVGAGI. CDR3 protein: CASKLTPHYEQYF. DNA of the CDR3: TGTGCCAGCAAACTCACCCCTCACTACGAGCAGTACTTC.

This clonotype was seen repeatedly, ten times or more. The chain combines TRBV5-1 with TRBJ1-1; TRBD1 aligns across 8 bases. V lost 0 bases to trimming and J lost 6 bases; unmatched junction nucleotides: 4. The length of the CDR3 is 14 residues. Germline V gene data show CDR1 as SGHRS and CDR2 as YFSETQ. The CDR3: CASSLGQGLAEAFF. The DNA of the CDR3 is TGCGCCAGCAGCTTGGGACAGGGGCTTGCTGAAGCTTTCTTT.